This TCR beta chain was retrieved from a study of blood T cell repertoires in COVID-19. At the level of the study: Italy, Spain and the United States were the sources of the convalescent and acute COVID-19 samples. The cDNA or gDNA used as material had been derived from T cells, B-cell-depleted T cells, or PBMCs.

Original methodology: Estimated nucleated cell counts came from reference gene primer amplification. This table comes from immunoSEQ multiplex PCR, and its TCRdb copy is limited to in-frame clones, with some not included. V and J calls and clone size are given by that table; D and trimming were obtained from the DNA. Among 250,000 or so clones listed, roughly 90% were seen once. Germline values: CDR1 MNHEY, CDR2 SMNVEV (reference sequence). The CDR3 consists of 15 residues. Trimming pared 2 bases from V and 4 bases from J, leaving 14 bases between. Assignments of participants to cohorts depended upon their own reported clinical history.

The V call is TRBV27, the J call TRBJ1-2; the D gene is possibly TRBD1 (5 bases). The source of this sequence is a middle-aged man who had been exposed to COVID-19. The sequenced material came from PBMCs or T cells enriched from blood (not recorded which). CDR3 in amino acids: CASSLMGGVVYGYTF. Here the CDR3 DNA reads TGTGCCAGCAGTTTAATGGGGGGGGTGGTCTATGGCTACACCTTC.